A selection of T cell receptor beta chains follows, all from one sample in a study of radiotherapy plus CTLA-4 blockade in lung cancer. Using immunoSEQ multiplex PCR, the repertoire was profiled, and TCRdb retains in-frame clones only, with some absent. The table shows roughly 90,000 clones, with roughly 85% occurring only once. The input for sequencing was peripheral blood, taken from a patient treated with radiotherapy plus ipilimumab. All receptors derive from a human donor with non-small cell lung cancer that progressed on radiotherapy plus ipilimumab. CDR3s include the opening cysteine and the closing phenylalanine or tryptophan. The order of the fields is CDR3 protein, CDR3 length, J gene, V gene.

CASSQGRTENTEAFF	15	TRBJ1-1	TRBV4-1
CASSSGTSGKRDNEQFF	17	TRBJ2-1	TRBV7-3
CASSQARPGDGYTF	14	TRBJ1-2	TRBV4-1
CASSEGQEFEAFF	13	TRBJ1-1	TRBV13
CASVASGTSRETQYF	15	TRBJ2-5	TRBV12-5
CASSVGNEQFF	11	TRBJ2-1	TRBV2
CASSQDPHTGELFF	14	TRBJ2-2	TRBV4-2
CASSYTAGREQFF	13	TRBJ2-1	TRBV6-5
CASSRLAGSYEQYF	14	TRBJ2-7	TRBV4-1
CASSRNYDRSNYGYTF	16	TRBJ1-2	TRBV11-2
CASSSAQDRPNYGYTF	16	TRBJ1-2	TRBV5-4
CASSVGHRNSGANVLTF	17	TRBJ2-6	TRBV9
CASRTLAKNIQYF	13	TRBJ2-4	TRBV6-6
CASSAGTSLHEQFF	14	TRBJ2-1	TRBV5-4
CASSFVYLSYEQYF	14	TRBJ2-7	TRBV7-2
CAWSLTGGGTEAFF	14	TRBJ1-1	TRBV30
CASSKVGAGGPGTDTQYF	18	TRBJ2-3	TRBV7-8
CAWSRQGDTEAFF	13	TRBJ1-1	TRBV30
CASSPTGGGWTEAFF	15	TRBJ1-1	TRBV7-9
CASSLAWGQGEKLFF	15	TRBJ1-4	TRBV5-5
CASSFLAGGSDNEQFF	16	TRBJ2-1	TRBV9
CASSTIYWDRENYGYTF	17	TRBJ1-2	TRBV7-9
CATRQGDVNEQFF	13	TRBJ2-1	TRBV5-1
CATSSGQGGTDTQYF	15	TRBJ2-3	TRBV15
CASSSLRSGGGLVSQPQHF	19	TRBJ1-5	TRBV19
CASSTSSGSYNEQFF	15	TRBJ2-1	TRBV5-1
CASSSSEQVYNEQFF	15	TRBJ2-1	TRBV7-8
CASKIQYRHNEQFF	14	TRBJ2-1	TRBV19
CASSLVDRGLAGELFF	16	TRBJ2-2	TRBV5-1
CASSVESATGELFF	14	TRBJ2-2	TRBV9
CASRYSSTGTGNTIYF	16	TRBJ1-3	TRBV5-5
CASSTGKGEQFF	12	TRBJ2-1	TRBV6-5
CASGSGSSGNTIYF	14	TRBJ1-3	TRBV4-1
CSVEDSYEQYF	11	TRBJ2-7	TRBV29-1
CASSVGVVYGYTF	13	TRBJ1-2	TRBV2